This note documents a single T cell receptor (beta chain) sequence. The antigen is not known. One end of the junction is discordant with germline, which a read error may explain. TCRdb reprocessed the multiplex PCR reads with MiXCR, giving one entry per CDR3 protein. The data hold more than 50,000 distinct CDR3 sequences, with roughly 41% observed a single time. These data are taken from a study of breast tumors, draining lymph nodes, adjacent tissues. Regarding the study as a whole: Tumors had less TCR diversity than lymph nodes, more than nontumor tissue.

The germline V gene has CDR1 SGHTA and CDR2 FQGNSA. The CDR3 totals 12 residues. This TCR came from a female donor with breast cancer. Some clones in this sample may be carry-over from other donors' samples. V is TRBV7-2 and J is TRBJ2-7; TRBD2 matches 7 bases. The specimen sequenced was breast tumor tissue. CDR3 sequence reads: CAGSFTGGGEYF. CDR3 bases: TGTGCCGGCAGCTTTACGGGGGGAGGGGAGTACTTC.